Listed here are 2 T cell receptor beta chains from one sample, sequenced in a study of cytomegalovirus exposure and HLA in healthy donors. Primers: 60 Vbeta forward and 13 Jbeta reverse. Profiling relied on immunoSEQ multiplex PCR, and the TCRdb table lists in-frame clones only, not all of them. The sample lists over 80,000 clones, 55% to 85% occurring once. The sample was PBMCs. These receptors were taken from a woman aged 18-30 years in good health and CMV-seropositive.

The V call is TRBV4-3, the J call TRBJ2-1; D perhaps matches TRBD2 (5 bases). Germline-derived CDR1 and CDR2 are LGHNA and YSLEER. The CDR3 extends over 15 amino acids. Trimming took 0 bases from V and 5 from J, leaving 11 bases between them. This chain's CDR3 is CASSQDHREDNEQFF. CDR3 bases: TGCGCCAGCAGCCAAGATCATCGGGAAGACAATGAGCAGTTCTTC.

The chain has TRBV6-1 and TRBJ2-7, with D tentatively TRBD2 (6 bases). The CDR3 consists of 16 residues. Germline V gives CDR1 MNHNS, CDR2 SASEGT. V was pared by 0 bases and J by 0 bases, with 12 bases between. CDR3: CASSEALRGLSYEQYF. CDR3 in DNA: TGTGCCAGCAGTGAAGCGCTGCGGGGACTCTCCTACGAGCAGTACTTC.